This is a list of T cell receptor beta chains from one sample in a study of control samples from healthy donors and cancer patients. Sequencing was performed with immunoSEQ multiplex PCR; in TCRdb, only in-frame clones are kept and a portion is missing. The sample contains over 150,000 clones, about 93% of which appear only once. The sample was blood. The receptor source for this set is a man between 18 and 35 years old in good health. Each CDR3 is given with its conserved first and last residue. Fields, in order: V gene, J gene, D gene, clone size, CDR3 DNA, CDR3 protein. The D gene is left open where the match is weak. A row's size may be missing; if present it is once, few, many or a size class.

TRBV12-3/TRBV12-4	TRBJ1-5	NA	NA	TGTGCCAGCAGATTGGCACCTTACGGGAGACAGCATTTT	CASRLAPYGRQHF
TRBV11-2	TRBJ1-3	NA	NA	TGTGCCAGCAGTAGGGGACTTCAAAACTCCATATATTTT	CASSRGLQNSIYF
TRBV27	TRBJ1-2	NA	NA	TGTGCCAGTTCTCCTCAACAGGGACCGGTTAACTATGGCTACACCTTC	CASSPQQGPVNYGYTF
TRBV29-1	TRBJ1-3	TRBD1	NA	TGCAGCGTTGATACAGGGGCTGGAAACACCATATATTTT	CSVDTGAGNTIYF
TRBV13	TRBJ2-2	NA	NA	TGTGCCAGCAGGATAAAGAGGGCAGGGATAACCGGGGAGCTGTTTTTT	CASRIKRAGITGELFF
TRBV5-4	TRBJ1-1	NA	NA	TGTGCCAGCAGCCTAAATTCGGGCTCGGGGGCTTTCTTT	CASSLNSGSGAFF
TRBV29-1	TRBJ2-5	NA	once	TGCAGCGTCGAGAGTAGGGGCAGGGACCAAGAGACCCAGTACTTC	CSVESRGRDQETQYF
TRBV7-3	TRBJ2-7	TRBD2	NA	TGTGCCAGCAGCTTACAAAGCGGGGGCTCCTACGAGCAGTACTTC	CASSLQSGGSYEQYF
TRBV27	TRBJ1-6	NA	NA	TGTGCCAGCAGTTTAGGGAGGAGGGGAGGATATAATTCACCCCTCCACTTT	CASSLGRRGGYNSPLHF
TRBV5-1	TRBJ1-3	NA	once	TGCGCCAGCAGCTTATGGGGCCCCGGGGCGAACACCATATATTTT	CASSLWGPGANTIYF
TRBV19	TRBJ1-3	NA	NA	TGTGCCAGTAGTATTCGTGGGACTTCCTCTGGAAACACCATATATTTT	CASSIRGTSSGNTIYF
TRBV5-5	TRBJ2-7	NA	NA	TGTGCCAGCAGCTTGGAACCAGGGAAGGTCGAGCAGTACTTC	CASSLEPGKVEQYF
TRBV19	TRBJ1-5	NA	once	TGTGCCAGTAGTATGGGGTTACTGTACCAGACCTATAGCAATCAGCCCCAGCATTTT	CASSMGLLYQTYSNQPQHF
TRBV10-3	TRBJ1-4	NA	NA	TGTGCCATCAGTGGGACCCCCCTCAATGAAAAACTGTTTTTT	CAISGTPLNEKLFF
TRBV5-8	TRBJ1-2	TRBD1	NA	TGTGCCAGCAGCTTCGGAGACAGGGCCGGGGGCTACACCTTC	CASSFGDRAGGYTF
TRBV4-1	TRBJ2-3	NA	once	TGCGCCAGCAGCCAAGACAGGGTAGGCGCAGATACGCAGTATTTT	CASSQDRVGADTQYF
TRBV4-1	TRBJ1-6	NA	NA	TGCGCCAGCAGCCAAGTAGGTGTGGGCAGATATAATTCACCCCTCCACTTT	CASSQVGVGRYNSPLHF
TRBV24-1	TRBJ2-2	NA	NA	TGTGCCACCAGTGATTTGGACAACACCGGGGAGCTGTTTTTT	CATSDLDNTGELFF
TRBV13	TRBJ2-7	TRBD2	NA	TGTGCCAGCAGCCCACGCGCCGGGACTAGCGGTTCCTACGAGCAGTACTTC	CASSPRAGTSGSYEQYF
TRBV6-4	TRBJ1-5	NA	NA	TGTGCCAGCAGTGCCCCGTTTGATCAGCCCCAGCATTTT	CASSAPFDQPQHF
TRBV7-8	TRBJ2-2	NA	NA	TGTGCCAGCAGCCAAGGACAGGGAGGGACCCCCGGGGAGCTGTTTTTT	CASSQGQGGTPGELFF
TRBV9	TRBJ2-3	NA	NA	TGTGCCAGCAGCGTGGCGCCGGGGGGCGTTCAAGATACGCAGTATTTT	CASSVAPGGVQDTQYF
TRBV7-2	TRBJ1-1	TRBD1	NA	TGTGCCAGCAGCGCCCGACAGGGTGAAGCTTTCTTT	CASSARQGEAFF
TRBV19	TRBJ1-4	NA	NA	TGTGCCAGTAGTAGGGGGACGGGAAGCGAAAAACTGTTTTTT	CASSRGTGSEKLFF
TRBV19	TRBJ1-2	NA	NA	TGTGCCAGTAGTCCGGGGGGGGCCTATGGCTACACCTTC	CASSPGGAYGYTF
TRBV30	TRBJ1-2	TRBD1	NA	TGTGCCTGGAGAAAGCGACAGGGCTTTCGGGAGGGCTACTATGGCTACACCTTC	CAWRKRQGFREGYYGYTF
TRBV5-1	TRBJ2-5	NA	NA	TGCGCCAGCAGCTCCCCAGAGACCCAGTACTTC	CASSSPETQYF
TRBV19	TRBJ1-2	NA	NA	TGTGCCAGTAGTCACCCAGGACAGCTCTATGGCTACACCTTC	CASSHPGQLYGYTF
TRBV5-5	TRBJ1-3	NA	NA	TGTGCCAGCAGCTTGTCTGCCGGAAACACCATATATTTT	CASSLSAGNTIYF
TRBV4-1	TRBJ2-1	TRBD2	NA	TGCGCCAGCAGCCAAGCTCCAGTGTTGATAACGGGGGGTGGCAATGAGCAGTTCTTC	CASSQAPVLITGGGNEQFF
TRBV19	TRBJ1-3	NA	NA	TGTGCCAGTACTATAGGGCCTGGAAACACCATATATTTT	CASTIGPGNTIYF
TRBV2	TRBJ2-5	NA	NA	TGTGCCAGCAGTTTGGGGGGGGGCCTTGAGACCCAGTACTTC	CASSLGGGLETQYF
TRBV19	TRBJ1-1	TRBD1	NA	TGTGCCAGTAGTCCCCTACCGACAGGGGACTTGAACACTGAAGCTTTCTTT	CASSPLPTGDLNTEAFF
TRBV11-2	TRBJ2-7	NA	once	TGTGCCAGCAGCTTATCAGTGTCCGGCGAGCAGTACTTC	CASSLSVSGEQYF
TRBV4-1	TRBJ1-2	NA	NA	TGCGCCAGCAGCCAAGTCGAGTCAAAGTTCTATGGCTACACCTTC	CASSQVESKFYGYTF
TRBV3-1/TRBV3-2	TRBJ2-7	NA	NA	TGTGCCAGCAGCCAACGACAGACCTACGAGCAGTACTTC	CASSQRQTYEQYF
TRBV13	TRBJ1-2	TRBD1	NA	TGTGCCAGCAGCCCTGACAGGGCCTATGGCTACACCTTC	CASSPDRAYGYTF
TRBV15	TRBJ1-2	NA	NA	TGTGCCACCAGCGGACCGGGCCCTACTGTAGGCGGCTACACCTTC	CATSGPGPTVGGYTF
TRBV4-1	TRBJ1-2	TRBD1	NA	TGCGCCAGCAGCCCCGGACAGGGGAACTATGGCTACACCTTC	CASSPGQGNYGYTF
TRBV9	TRBJ2-7	NA	NA	TGTGCCAGCAGCGTTGGTCTAGAAGGCTACGAGCAGTACTTC	CASSVGLEGYEQYF
TRBV5-1	TRBJ1-3	NA	NA	TGCGCCAGCAGCTTGCTAGCCAGCGGCTCTGGAAACACCATATATTTT	CASSLLASGSGNTIYF
TRBV7-2	TRBJ2-2	TRBD2	NA	TGTGCCAGCAGCTCCCGACCTTCTAGCGGGGGGGCCGGGGAGCTGTTTTTT	CASSSRPSSGGAGELFF
TRBV7-2	TRBJ1-2	NA	NA	TGTGCCAGCAGCTTAAGAAATTTCGGGTTTGATGGCTACACCTTC	CASSLRNFGFDGYTF
TRBV19	TRBJ1-4	NA	NA	TGTGCCAGTAGTGCTCACAGGCATGAAAAACTGTTTTTT	CASSAHRHEKLFF
TRBV12-3/TRBV12-4	TRBJ1-2	NA	NA	TGTGCCAGCAGTTTAAGGGACGATGGGGGCTACACCTTC	CASSLRDDGGYTF
TRBV6-6	TRBJ2-2	TRBD1	NA	TGTGCCAGCAGTGACAGGGGGACCGGGGAGCTGTTTTTT	CASSDRGTGELFF
TRBV2	TRBJ1-2	NA	NA	TGTGCCAGCAGTGAAGCGCCGGGGCGCCCCGGCTACACCTTC	CASSEAPGRPGYTF
TRBV5-8	TRBJ1-1	NA	NA	TGTGCCAGCAGCTTGGAGCGGGGCACTGAAGCTTTCTTT	CASSLERGTEAFF
TRBV4-2	TRBJ2-3	TRBD2	few	TGTGCCAGCAGCCAAGATCTTAGCGGGGGGTCGACCACAGATACGCAGTATTTT	CASSQDLSGGSTTDTQYF
TRBV6-5	TRBJ2-7	NA	NA	TGTGCCAGCAAGGTGACCCACTCCTACGAGCAGTACTTC	CASKVTHSYEQYF
TRBV5-1	TRBJ2-3	TRBD1	NA	TGCGCCAGCACAGAGACAGGGGGCGCAGATACGCAGTATTTT	CASTETGGADTQYF
TRBV6-1	TRBJ2-1	TRBD2	NA	TGTGCCAGCAGTCAAGCGGGGGGTGACCCGCAGTTCTTC	CASSQAGGDPQFF
TRBV25-1	TRBJ2-7	TRBD2	once	TGTGCCAGCAGTGAACGGACTAGCGGGGACTTAAGCTCCTACGAGCAGTACTTC	CASSERTSGDLSSYEQYF
TRBV5-1	TRBJ2-7	TRBD1	NA	TGCGCCAGCTCAAGACAGGGGAGCTCCTACGAGCAGTACTTC	CASSRQGSSYEQYF
TRBV6-6	TRBJ2-2	NA	NA	TGTGCCAGCAGATCAATGAACACCGGGGAGCTGTTTTTT	CASRSMNTGELFF